This TCR beta chain originates from a study of cytomegalovirus exposure and HLA in healthy donors. Germline CDR1 and CDR2: LGHNA and YNFKEQ. The CDR3 covers 15 residues. V lost 0 bases and J 2 bases, leaving 11 bases between the germline ends. The study ran its PCR with 60 Vbeta and 13 Jbeta primers. The method was immunoSEQ multiplex PCR; TCRdb's version includes in-frame clones alone and lacks a portion of them. This sample carries 91,000 or so clones, with just under 3.5% going to the ten biggest clones. Notes on this clone: What it recognizes is unknown.

Study-level findings and limits: For most TCR sequences rarity was the rule, although some public TCRs occurred in many donors.

Input material: PBMCs. This rearrangement joins TRBV4-2 to TRBJ2-7, with no clear D. The TCR comes from a young woman in good health and CMV-seronegative. The CDR3 protein is CASSQDPGPTYEQYF. The CDR3 region has the DNA TGTGCCAGCAGCCAAGATCCAGGCCCTACCTACGAGCAGTACTTC.